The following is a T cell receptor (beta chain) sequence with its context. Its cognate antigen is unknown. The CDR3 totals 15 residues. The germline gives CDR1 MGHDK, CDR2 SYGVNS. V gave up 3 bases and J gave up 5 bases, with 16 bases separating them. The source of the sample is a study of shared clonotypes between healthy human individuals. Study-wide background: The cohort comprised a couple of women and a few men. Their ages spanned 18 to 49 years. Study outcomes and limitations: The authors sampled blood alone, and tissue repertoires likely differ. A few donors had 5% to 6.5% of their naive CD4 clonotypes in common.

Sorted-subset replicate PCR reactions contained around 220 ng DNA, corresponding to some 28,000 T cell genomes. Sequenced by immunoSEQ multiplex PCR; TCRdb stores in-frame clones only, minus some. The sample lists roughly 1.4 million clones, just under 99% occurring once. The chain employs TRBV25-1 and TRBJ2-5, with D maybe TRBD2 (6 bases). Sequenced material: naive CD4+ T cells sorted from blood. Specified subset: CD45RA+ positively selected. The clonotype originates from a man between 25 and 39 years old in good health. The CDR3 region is CASSDSGRAGETQYF. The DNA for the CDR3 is TGTGCCAGCAGTGATAGCGGCAGGGCAGGGGAGACCCAGTACTTC. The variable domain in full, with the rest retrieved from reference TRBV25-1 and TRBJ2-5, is EADIYQTPRYLVIGTGKKITLECSQTMGHDKMYWYQQDPGMELHLIHYSYGVNSTEKGDLSSESTVSRIRTEHFPLTLESARPSHTSQYLCASSDSGRAGETQYFGPGTRLLVL.